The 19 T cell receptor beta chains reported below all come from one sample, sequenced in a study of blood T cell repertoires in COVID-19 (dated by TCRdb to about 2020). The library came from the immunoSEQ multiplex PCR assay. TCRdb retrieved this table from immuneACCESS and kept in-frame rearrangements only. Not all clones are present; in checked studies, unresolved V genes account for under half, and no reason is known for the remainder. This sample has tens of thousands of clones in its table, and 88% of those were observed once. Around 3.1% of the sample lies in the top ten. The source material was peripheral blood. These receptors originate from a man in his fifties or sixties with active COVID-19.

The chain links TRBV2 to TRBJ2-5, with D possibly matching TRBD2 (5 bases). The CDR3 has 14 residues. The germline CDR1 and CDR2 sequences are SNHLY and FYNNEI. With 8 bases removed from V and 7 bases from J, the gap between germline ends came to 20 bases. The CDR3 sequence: CASSREGALWTQYF. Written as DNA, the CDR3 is TGTGCCAGCTCGAGGGAAGGCGCCTTATGGACCCAGTACTTC.

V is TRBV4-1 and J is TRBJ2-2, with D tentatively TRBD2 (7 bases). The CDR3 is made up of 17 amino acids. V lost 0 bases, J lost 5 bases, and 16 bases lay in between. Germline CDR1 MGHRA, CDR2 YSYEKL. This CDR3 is CASSQDVGGPGTGELFF. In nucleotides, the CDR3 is TGCGCCAGCAGCCAAGATGTGGGGGGGCCGGGGACCGGGGAGCTGTTTTTT.

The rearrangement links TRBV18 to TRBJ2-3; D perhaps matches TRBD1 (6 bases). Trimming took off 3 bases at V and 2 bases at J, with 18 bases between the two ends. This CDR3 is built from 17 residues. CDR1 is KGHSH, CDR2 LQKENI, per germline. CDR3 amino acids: CASSPEIRDTHTDTQYF. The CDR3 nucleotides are TGTGCCAGCTCACCGGAAATAAGGGACACCCACACAGATACGCAGTATTTT.

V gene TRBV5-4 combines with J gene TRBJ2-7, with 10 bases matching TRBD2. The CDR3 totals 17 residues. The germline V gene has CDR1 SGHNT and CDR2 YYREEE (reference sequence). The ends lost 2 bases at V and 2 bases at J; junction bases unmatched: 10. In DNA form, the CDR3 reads TGTGCCAGCAGCTTCGGCGGGGGACTAGCGACGACCTACGAGCAGTACTTC. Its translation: CASSFGGGLATTYEQYF.

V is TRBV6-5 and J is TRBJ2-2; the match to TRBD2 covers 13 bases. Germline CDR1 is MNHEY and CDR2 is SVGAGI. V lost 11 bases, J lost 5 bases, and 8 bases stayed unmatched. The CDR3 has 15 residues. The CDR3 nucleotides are TGTGCCTCCCGGACTAGCGGGAGAAGGACCGGGGAGCTGTTTTTT. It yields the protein CASRTSGRRTGELFF.

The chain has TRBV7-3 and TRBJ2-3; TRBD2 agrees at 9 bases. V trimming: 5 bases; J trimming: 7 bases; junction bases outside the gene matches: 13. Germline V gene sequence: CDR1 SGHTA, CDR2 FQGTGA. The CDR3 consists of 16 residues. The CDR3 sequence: CASSPVIGGGANTQYF. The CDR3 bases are TGTGCCAGCAGCCCCGTGATCGGCGGGGGGGCAAATACGCAGTATTTT. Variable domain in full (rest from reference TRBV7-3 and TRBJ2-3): GAGVSQTPSNKVTEKGKYVELRCDPISGHTALYWYRQSLGQGPEFLIYFQGTGAADDSGLPNDRFFAVRPEGSVSTLKIQRTERGDSAVYLCASSPVIGGGANTQYFGPGTRLTVL.

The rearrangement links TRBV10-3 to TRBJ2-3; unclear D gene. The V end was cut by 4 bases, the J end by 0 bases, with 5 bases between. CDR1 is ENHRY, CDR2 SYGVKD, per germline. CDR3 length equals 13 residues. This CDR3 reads CAISAYSTDTQYF. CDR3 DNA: TGTGCCATCAGTGCCTACAGCACAGATACGCAGTATTTT.

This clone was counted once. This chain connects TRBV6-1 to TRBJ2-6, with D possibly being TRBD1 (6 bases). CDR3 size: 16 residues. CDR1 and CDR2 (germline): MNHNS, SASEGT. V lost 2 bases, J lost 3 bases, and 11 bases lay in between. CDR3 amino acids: CASSEIRGFGANVLTF. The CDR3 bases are TGTGCCAGCAGTGAAATCAGGGGATTTGGGGCCAACGTCCTGACTTTC.

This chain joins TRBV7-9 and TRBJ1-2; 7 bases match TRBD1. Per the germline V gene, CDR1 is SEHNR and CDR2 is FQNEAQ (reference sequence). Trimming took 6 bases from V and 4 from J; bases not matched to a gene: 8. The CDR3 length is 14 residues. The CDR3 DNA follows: TGTGCCAGCAGGAGTACAGGGGACCTCTATGGCTACACCTTC. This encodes CASRSTGDLYGYTF.

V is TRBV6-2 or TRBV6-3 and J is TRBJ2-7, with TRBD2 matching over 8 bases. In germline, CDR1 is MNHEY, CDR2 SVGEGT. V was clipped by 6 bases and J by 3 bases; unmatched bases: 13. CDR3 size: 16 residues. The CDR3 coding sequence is TGTGCCAGCAGCCACCCCCTTCGCGGGGGGTACTACGAGCAGTACTTC. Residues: CASSHPLRGGYYEQYF.

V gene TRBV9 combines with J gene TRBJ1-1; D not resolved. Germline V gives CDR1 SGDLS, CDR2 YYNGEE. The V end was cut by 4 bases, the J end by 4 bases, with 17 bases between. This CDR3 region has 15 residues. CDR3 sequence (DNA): TGTGCCAGCAGCCCCTGGCCCTCTGGGAGCACTGAAGCTTTCTTT. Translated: CASSPWPSGSTEAFF. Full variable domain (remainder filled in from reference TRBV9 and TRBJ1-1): DSGVTQTPKHLITATGQRVTLRCSPRSGDLSVYWYQQSLDQGLQFLIQYYNGEERAKGNILERFSAQQFPDLHSELNLSSLELGDSALYFCASSPWPSGSTEAFFGQGTRLTVV.

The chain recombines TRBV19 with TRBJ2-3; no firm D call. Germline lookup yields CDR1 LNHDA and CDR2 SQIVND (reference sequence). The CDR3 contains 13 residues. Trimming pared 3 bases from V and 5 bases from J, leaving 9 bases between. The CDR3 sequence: CASSMGWRDTQYF. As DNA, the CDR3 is TGTGCCAGTAGTATGGGTTGGAGAGATACGCAGTATTTT.

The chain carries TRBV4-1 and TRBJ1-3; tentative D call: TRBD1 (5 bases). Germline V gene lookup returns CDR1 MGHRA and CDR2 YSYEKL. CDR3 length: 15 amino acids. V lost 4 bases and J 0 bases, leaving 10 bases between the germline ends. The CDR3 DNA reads TGCGCCAGCAGCCCGGGCGGGGGCTCTGGAAACACCATATATTTT. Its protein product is CASSPGGGSGNTIYF.

The CDR3 nucleotides are TGTGCCAGCATTATGGGGGGGGGCCGCAGAGAGACCCAGTACTTC. It codes for CASIMGGGRRETQYF. The V gene is TRBV7-6, the J gene TRBJ2-5; maybe TRBD2 (7 bases). V lost 7 bases and J lost 4, with 19 bases in between. Germline CDR1 SGHVS, CDR2 FNYEAQ. This CDR3 is built from 15 residues.

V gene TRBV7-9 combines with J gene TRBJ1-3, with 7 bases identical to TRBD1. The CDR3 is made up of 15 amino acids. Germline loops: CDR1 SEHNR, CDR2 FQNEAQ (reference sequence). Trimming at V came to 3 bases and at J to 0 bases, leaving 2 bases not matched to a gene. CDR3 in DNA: TGTGCCAGCAGCTTTTCAGGGGGCTCTGGAAACACCATATATTTT. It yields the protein CASSFSGGSGNTIYF.

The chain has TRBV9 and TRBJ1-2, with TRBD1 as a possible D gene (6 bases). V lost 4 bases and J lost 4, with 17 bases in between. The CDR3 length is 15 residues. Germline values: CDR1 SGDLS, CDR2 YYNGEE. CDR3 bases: TGTGCCAGCAGCCCGGGGGGGGCGCGAAGCTATGGCTACACCTTC. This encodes CASSPGGARSYGYTF.

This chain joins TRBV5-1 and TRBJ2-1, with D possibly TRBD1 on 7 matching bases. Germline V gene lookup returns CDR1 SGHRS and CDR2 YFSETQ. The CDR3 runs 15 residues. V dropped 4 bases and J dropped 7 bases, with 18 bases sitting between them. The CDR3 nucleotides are TGCGCCAGCAGCACCCAGGGGGGCCTGGCGAATGAGCAGTTCTTC. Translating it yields CASSTQGGLANEQFF.

This CDR3 is CASSQAGYTGELFF. The DNA of the CDR3 is TGTGCCAGCAGCCAAGCAGGGTACACCGGGGAGCTGTTTTTT. The genes are TRBV3-1 (or the pseudogene TRBV3-2) and TRBJ2-2; possibly TRBD1 for D (5 bases). The CDR3 runs to 14 residues. Trimming pared 1 base from V and 3 bases from J, leaving 6 bases between. Germline CDR1 is LGHDT and CDR2 is YNNKEL (reference sequence).

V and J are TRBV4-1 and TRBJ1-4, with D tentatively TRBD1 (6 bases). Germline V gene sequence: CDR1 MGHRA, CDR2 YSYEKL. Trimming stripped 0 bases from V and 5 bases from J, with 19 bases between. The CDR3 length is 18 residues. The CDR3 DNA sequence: TGCGCCAGCAGCCAAGAACCCGACCTACAGGGTCCAAATGAAAAACTGTTTTTT. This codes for CASSQEPDLQGPNEKLFF.